Sequencing of this TCR beta chain was carried out in a study of CD8+ T cells in alopecia areata. Treatment here: oral pan-JAK inhibitor, 5-10 mg twice daily. Extracted RNA was reverse transcribed, and the resulting cDNA served as sequencing template. The protocol was immunoSEQ multiplex PCR, while the TCRdb copy is restricted to in-frame clones and leaves out a portion. The data contain approximately 200,000 clones, approximately 40% of them singletons. Study results and limitations: Scalp clonality dropped significantly under tofacitinib, as did expanded CD8+ top-100 clones. Normal scalp showed lower clonality than lesional scalp, especially alopecia totalis/universalis. Scalp sequencing captures resident alphabeta T cells of normal skin too.

The V gene end was trimmed by 1 base and the J gene end by 0 bases; junction bases not matched to a gene: 1. This CDR3 has 15 residues. Germline assignment: CDR1 LGHNA and CDR2 YSLEER. Notes on this clone: Its antigen is currently unknown.

The genes are TRBV4-3 and TRBJ2-3; TRBD1 agrees at 7 bases. This TCR was sampled from a human donor with alopecia areata. Sample: CD4+ T cells sorted from blood, taken around week 36, from a patient treated with tofacitinib. The CDR3 here is CASSQGQGSTDTQYF. Written as DNA, the CDR3 is TGCGCCAGCAGCCAAGGACAGGGAAGCACAGATACGCAGTATTTT.